These 20 T cell receptor beta chains were all obtained from the same sample, sequenced in a study of blood T cell repertoires in COVID-19. The assay was immunoSEQ multiplex PCR, and TCRdb's table has in-frame clones only and misses some. The table lists 130,000 or so clones, 81% of them singletons. The sample comprised peripheral blood. The receptor set was obtained from a woman aged 60 to 75 with active or convalescent COVID-19.

This clone has a single count. The J gene is TRBJ2-3, the V gene TRBV20-1; 11 bases agree with TRBD1. The CDR3 contains 14 residues. The germline gives CDR1 DFQATT, CDR2 SNEGSKA (reference sequence). V dropped 3 bases and J dropped 12; count of bases not matched to a gene: 11. This CDR3 reads CSASPPGQGVIQYF. The CDR3 DNA reads as TGCAGTGCTAGTCCGCCGGGACAGGGGGTTATCCAGTATTTT.

The V gene is TRBV6-4, the J gene TRBJ1-1; D remains ambiguous. With 4 bases removed from V and 0 bases from J, the gap between germline ends came to 6 bases. Germline values: CDR1 MRHNA, CDR2 SNTAGT. The CDR3 has 13 residues. The CDR3 region is CASSAQVNTEAFF. The CDR3 DNA sequence: TGTGCCAGCAGTGCCCAGGTGAACACTGAAGCTTTCTTT.

Written as DNA, the CDR3 is TGTGCCAGCAGTCCGTTCTACGAGCAGTACTTC. This sequence encodes CASSPFYEQYF. The chain has TRBV6-6 and TRBJ2-7; D gene ambiguous. This CDR3 region has 11 residues. Germline V gene sequence: CDR1 MNHNY, CDR2 SVGAGI (reference sequence). The V end lost 5 bases, the J end lost 3 bases, and 5 bases lay between the germline ends.

This chain uses TRBV28 with TRBJ2-7, with 9 bases fitting TRBD2. The ends lost 4 bases at V and 2 bases at J; junction bases unmatched: 3. The CDR3 totals 14 residues. The germline V gene encodes CDR1 MDHEN and CDR2 SYDVKM. CDR3 sequence: CASSSIAGAYEQYF. DNA for the CDR3: TGTGCCAGCAGTTCTATAGCGGGGGCCTACGAGCAGTACTTC.

The chain recombines TRBV20-1 with TRBJ2-1, with TRBD2 matching over 9 bases. With 3 bases clipped from V and 7 bases from J, the junction kept 7 bases outside the gene matches. Germline V gene lookup returns CDR1 DFQATT and CDR2 SNEGSKA (reference sequence). The CDR3 length is 14 residues. The CDR3, as DNA: TGCAGTGCTAGTGAAGCGGGAGGACTAAATGAGCAGTTCTTC. Protein sequence: CSASEAGGLNEQFF.

The rearrangement joins TRBV4-3 to TRBJ1-2; D not resolved. V was clipped by 4 bases and J by 0 bases, with 12 bases between them. The germline V gene encodes CDR1 LGHNA and CDR2 YSLEER. This CDR3 is 15 amino acids long. CDR3 in DNA: TGCGCCAGCAGCCCCACCCAGGTGACTAACTATGGCTACACCTTC. This codes for CASSPTQVTNYGYTF.

This chain links TRBV10-3 with TRBJ1-5, with 10 bases fitting TRBD1. J gave up 5 bases and V 3 bases, and 7 bases lay outside the gene matches. The CDR3 totals 16 residues. CDR1 and CDR2 (germline): ENHRY, SYGVKD. CDR3 amino acids: CAISDRTGGSHQPQHF. For the CDR3, the DNA is TGTGCCATCAGTGATAGGACAGGGGGATCACATCAGCCCCAGCATTTT.

The chain has TRBV6-5 and TRBJ2-4, with 9 bases fitting TRBD1. CDR3 size: 14 residues. Germline values: CDR1 MNHEY, CDR2 SVGAGI. V was clipped by 4 bases and J by 6 bases; unmatched bases: 4. The CDR3 DNA sequence: TGTGCCAGCAGTTCCCGACAGGGGGTAAACATTCAGTACTTC. Translation gives CASSSRQGVNIQYF.

The CDR3 nucleotides read TGTGCCAGCAGTCCAGGGGAACGGGACGAGCAGTACGTC. Translating it yields CASSPGERDEQYV. The chain couples TRBV6-5 to TRBJ2-7, with TRBD1 as a possible D gene (6 bases). The ends were cut back, 5 bases at V and 5 bases at J, with 13 bases in the middle. Germline-derived CDR1 and CDR2 are MNHEY and SVGAGI. The CDR3 loop spans 13 amino acids.

This sequence joins TRBV5-1 and TRBJ2-1; no clear D. Trimming cost V 2 bases and J 5 bases, with 14 bases left between them. From germline, CDR1 is SGHRS and CDR2 YFSETQ. The CDR3 extends over 15 amino acids. CDR3 sequence: CASSLAGFANNEQFF. CDR3 sequence (DNA): TGCGCCAGCAGCTTAGCCGGTTTCGCGAACAATGAGCAGTTCTTC.

This clone came up once. The V gene is TRBV29-1, the J gene TRBJ1-1; D might be TRBD1 (6 bases). The CDR3 runs 12 residues. Germline-derived CDR1 and CDR2 are SQVTM and ANQGSEA. V lost 7 bases and J 1 base, leaving 10 bases between the germline ends. The CDR3 sequence: CSAGQQNTEAFF. CDR3 DNA sequence: TGCAGCGCAGGACAGCAGAACACTGAAGCTTTCTTT.

The chain carries TRBV28 and TRBJ2-1; TRBD1 aligns across 7 bases. The CDR3 is 14 amino acids. With V trimmed by 8 bases and J by 3 bases, 7 bases remained unmatched. Germline values: CDR1 MDHEN, CDR2 SYDVKM. Here the CDR3 DNA reads TGTGCCAGCCGTGACAGGGTAGACTACAATGAGCAGTTCTTC. As protein: CASRDRVDYNEQFF.

The chain carries TRBV7-3 and TRBJ2-1, with D perhaps matching TRBD2 (5 bases). Trimming took 1 base from V and 7 from J, leaving 14 bases between them. Germline-derived CDR1 and CDR2 are SGHTA and FQGTGA. The CDR3 is 15 residues long. Written as DNA, the CDR3 is TGTGCCAGCAGCTTAAGTCGGACTGGTCGAAATGAGCAGTTCTTC. Translating it yields CASSLSRTGRNEQFF.

This sequence joins TRBV24-1 and TRBJ2-1, with a weak D call TRBD2 (6 bases). This CDR3 has 14 amino acids. With 9 bases removed from V and 7 bases from J, the gap between germline ends came to 18 bases. CDR1 and CDR2 from the germline V gene are KGHDR and SFDVKD. In nucleotides, the CDR3 is TGTGCCACCGATCCCGGGACTGCCACTAATGAGCAGTTCTTC. It encodes CATDPGTATNEQFF.

This chain joins TRBV28 and TRBJ2-7; possible D gene TRBD2, 5 bases. V gave up 5 bases and J gave up 1 base, with 15 bases separating them. Germline V lookup: CDR1 MDHEN, CDR2 SYDVKM. This CDR3 has 15 residues. Here the CDR3 reads CASSRWERRSYEQYV. DNA for the CDR3: TGTGCCAGCAGTCGCTGGGAAAGGAGGTCCTACGAGCAGTACGTC.

The chain links TRBV28 to TRBJ1-4; the D is unclear. This CDR3 contains 15 residues. Trimming pared 2 bases from V and 5 bases from J, leaving 12 bases between. Germline V gene data show CDR1 as MDHEN and CDR2 as SYDVKM. DNA of the CDR3: TGTGCCAGCAGTTTACTGGGTGGCGGGAATGAAAAACTGTTTTTT. It codes for CASSLLGGGNEKLFF. Looking up the rest from reference TRBV28 and TRBJ1-4 gives the full variable domain: DVKVTQSSRYLVKRTGEKVFLECVQDMDHENMFWYRQDPGLGLRLIYFSYDVKMKEKGDIPEGYSVSREKKERFSLILESASTNQTSMYLCASSLLGGGNEKLFFGSGTQLSVL.

The chain is built from TRBV7-9 and TRBJ2-2, with TRBD1 as a possible D gene (6 bases). V lost 4 bases to trimming and J lost 6 bases, with 18 bases between them. From germline, CDR1 is SEHNR and CDR2 FQNEAQ (reference sequence). The CDR3 totals 16 residues. DNA for the CDR3: TGTGCCAGCAGCTCCCTCCCGAGAGGACAGTCCGGGGAGCTGTTTTTT. Its protein product is CASSSLPRGQSGELFF.

The chain employs TRBV6-1 and TRBJ1-4, with D possibly being TRBD1 (5 bases). CDR3 length: 18 amino acids. Trimming shortened V by 2 bases and J by 6 bases, and 22 bases separated the two germline ends. From germline, CDR1 is MNHNS and CDR2 SASEGT. DNA of the CDR3: TGTGCCAGCAGTGAATGGGTGGTAGTGGGGATAGGGGATGAAAAACTGTTTTTT. Amino acid sequence: CASSEWVVVGIGDEKLFF.

The genes are TRBV2 and TRBJ1-6; 8 nucleotides line up with TRBD1. Germline V gives CDR1 SNHLY, CDR2 FYNNEI. The CDR3 is 15 residues long. Losses at the gene ends were 6 bases for V and 3 bases for J; bases not matched to a gene: 4. CDR3 loop: CASSQGADYNSPLHF. The DNA of the CDR3 is TGTGCCAGCAGCCAGGGGGCCGACTATAATTCACCCCTCCACTTT.

The rearrangement joins TRBV14 to TRBJ2-1; TRBD1 might be the D (6 bases). Germline V gene lookup returns CDR1 SGHDN and CDR2 FVKESK. This CDR3 has 12 amino acids. The ends were cut back, 6 bases at V and 9 bases at J, with 12 bases in the middle. CDR3 region: CASRYREAEQFF. The CDR3 DNA is TGTGCCAGCAGGTACAGGGAAGCTGAGCAGTTCTTC.